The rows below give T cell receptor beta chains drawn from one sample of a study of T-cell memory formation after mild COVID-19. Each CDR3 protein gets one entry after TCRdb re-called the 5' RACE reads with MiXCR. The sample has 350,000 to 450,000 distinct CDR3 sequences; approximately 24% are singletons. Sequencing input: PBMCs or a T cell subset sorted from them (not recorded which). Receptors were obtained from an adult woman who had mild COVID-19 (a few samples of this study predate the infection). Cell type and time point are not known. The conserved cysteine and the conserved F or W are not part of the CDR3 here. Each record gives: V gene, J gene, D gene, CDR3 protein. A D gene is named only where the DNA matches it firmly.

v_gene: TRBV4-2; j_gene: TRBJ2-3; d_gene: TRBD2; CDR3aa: ASSQLGALAGGFTDTQY
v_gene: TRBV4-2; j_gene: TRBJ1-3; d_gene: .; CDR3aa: ASSQAWPLNGLGNTIY
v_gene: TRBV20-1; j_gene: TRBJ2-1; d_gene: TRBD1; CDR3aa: SARDGVRGQNEQF
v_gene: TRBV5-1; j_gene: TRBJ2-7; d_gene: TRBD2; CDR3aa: ASSRGTGSGSSYEQY
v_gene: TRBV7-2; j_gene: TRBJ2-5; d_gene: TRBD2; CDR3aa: ASSLSGLAKETQY
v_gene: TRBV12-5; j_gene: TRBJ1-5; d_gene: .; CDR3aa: ASGLVGQPQH
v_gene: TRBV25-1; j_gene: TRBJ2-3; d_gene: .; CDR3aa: ASSGYSVLNTDTQY
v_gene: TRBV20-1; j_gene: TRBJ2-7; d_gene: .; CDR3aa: SARDVRRDSGEQY
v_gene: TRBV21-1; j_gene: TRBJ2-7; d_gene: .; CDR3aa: ASSTKGAYEQY
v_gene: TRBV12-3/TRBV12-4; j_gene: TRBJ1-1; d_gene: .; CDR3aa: ASSLKAQKEAF
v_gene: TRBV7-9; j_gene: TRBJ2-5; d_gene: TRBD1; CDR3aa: ASSQQGLMGETQY
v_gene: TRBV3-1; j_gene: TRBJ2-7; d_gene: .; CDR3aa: ASSQDLQPSYEQY
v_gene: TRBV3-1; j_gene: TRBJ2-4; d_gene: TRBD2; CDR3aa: ASSQRTSGNKNIQY
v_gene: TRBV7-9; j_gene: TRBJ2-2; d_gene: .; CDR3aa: ASSWDANTGELF
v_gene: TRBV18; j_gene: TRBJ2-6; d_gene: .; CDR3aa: ASSPNPGAGANVLT
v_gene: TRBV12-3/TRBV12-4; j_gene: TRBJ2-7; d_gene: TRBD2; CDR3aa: ASRQRLAGVIYEQY
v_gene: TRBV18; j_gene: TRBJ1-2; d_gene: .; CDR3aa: ASSPPYRDYGYT
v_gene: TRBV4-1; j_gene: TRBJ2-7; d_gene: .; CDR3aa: ASSQDRRAEQY
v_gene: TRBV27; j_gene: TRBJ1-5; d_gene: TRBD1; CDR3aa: ASSSGTGVGQPQH
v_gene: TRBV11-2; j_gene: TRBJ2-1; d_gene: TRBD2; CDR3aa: ASSLGEPGLGLYNEQF
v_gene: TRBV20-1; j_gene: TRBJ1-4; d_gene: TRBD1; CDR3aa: SATTGGYEKLF
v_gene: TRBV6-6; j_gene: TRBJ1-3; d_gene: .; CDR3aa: ASSFEGNSGNTIY
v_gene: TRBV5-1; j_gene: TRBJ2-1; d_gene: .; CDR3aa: ASRESGNEQF
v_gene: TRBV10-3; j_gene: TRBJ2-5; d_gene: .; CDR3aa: AISAGRKETQY
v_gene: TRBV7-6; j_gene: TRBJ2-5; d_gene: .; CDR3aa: ASSQPPEETQY
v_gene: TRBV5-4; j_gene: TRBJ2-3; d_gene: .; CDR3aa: ASSSREPNTDTQY
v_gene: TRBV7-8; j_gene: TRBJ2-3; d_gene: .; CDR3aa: ASSLIGRGAGDTQY
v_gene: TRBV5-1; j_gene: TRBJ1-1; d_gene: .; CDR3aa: ASSLGGGPGTEAF
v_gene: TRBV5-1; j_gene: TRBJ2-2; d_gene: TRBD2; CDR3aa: ASSPRLAGATGELF
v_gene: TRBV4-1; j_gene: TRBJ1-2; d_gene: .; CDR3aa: ASSQVGIYGYT
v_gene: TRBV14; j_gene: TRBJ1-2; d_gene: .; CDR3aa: ASSQFPRHGYT
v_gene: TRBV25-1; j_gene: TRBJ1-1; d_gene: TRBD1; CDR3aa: ASSDPGGGNTEAF
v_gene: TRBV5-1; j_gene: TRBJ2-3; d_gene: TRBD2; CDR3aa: ASRPSAGGAGDTQY
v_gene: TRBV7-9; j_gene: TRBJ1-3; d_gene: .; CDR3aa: ASSDDGRAGNTIY
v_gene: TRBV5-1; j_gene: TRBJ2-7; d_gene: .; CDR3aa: ASSLVTDSSYEQY
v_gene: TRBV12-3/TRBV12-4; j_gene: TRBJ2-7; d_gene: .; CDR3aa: ASRLQLGDYEQY
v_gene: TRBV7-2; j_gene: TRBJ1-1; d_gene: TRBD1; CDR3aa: ASSRQGSGTEAF